Listed below are T cell receptor beta chains from one sample, sequenced in a study of T cells after yellow fever vaccination. Using its own MiXCR run on the 5' RACE reads, TCRdb lists one record per CDR3 protein. The sample contains some 500,000 distinct CDR3 sequences, about 14% of which appear only once. This specimen was PBMCs, taken on the day of the yellow fever booster vaccination. The receptors originated from a man aged 25-40 years who received the YFV17D yellow fever vaccine. Both conserved end residues are part of each CDR3. A D gene is named only where the DNA matches it firmly. Clone sizes are given selectively: once, few, many, or a class where the clone is expanded.

.,TRBJ2-1,TRBD2,TRBV7-9,TGTGCCAGCAGCCTACTAGCGGGAGGCCTCAATGAGCAGTTCTTC,CASSLLAGGLNEQFF
.,TRBJ2-1,TRBD2,TRBV4-2,TGTGCCAGCAGCCCCGGAAGCGGGAGTTCCTACAATGAGCAGTTCTTC,CASSPGSGSSYNEQFF
few,TRBJ2-7,TRBD2,TRBV12-3/TRBV12-4,TGTGCCAGCAGAGCGGGAGTCGGCGAGCAGTACTTC,CASRAGVGEQYF
few,TRBJ2-5,TRBD2,TRBV20-1,TGCAGTGCTAGCAGACTAGCGACCGTGCAAGAGACCCAGTACTTC,CSASRLATVQETQYF
few,TRBJ1-4,TRBD1,TRBV12-3/TRBV12-4,TGTGCCAGCCGGGACAGTGTAAATGAAAAACTGTTTTTT,CASRDSVNEKLFF
many,TRBJ2-7,TRBD1,TRBV5-5,TGTGCCAGCGCGAGGACAGGGGAAATCTACGAGCAGTACTTC,CASARTGEIYEQYF
few,TRBJ2-3,.,TRBV6-1,TGTGCCAGCAATCCGGGACATCCCACAGATACGCAGTATTTT,CASNPGHPTDTQYF
.,TRBJ2-5,TRBD2,TRBV5-1,TGCGCCAGCAGCCTAAGGTTGACTAGCGGACAAGAGACCCAGTACTTC,CASSLRLTSGQETQYF
.,TRBJ1-4,.,TRBV20-1,TGCAGTGCTAGAGGGGGCTTGATTGAAAAACTGTTTTTT,CSARGGLIEKLFF
.,TRBJ2-1,.,TRBV27,TGTGCCATCCGCCGGTGGGCAACGAGTTTCGATGGGCAGTTCTTC,CAIRRWATSFDGQFF
.,TRBJ2-5,TRBD1,TRBV20-1,TGCAGTGCTAGAGAAGATGACAGGGGTCAAGAGACCCAGTACTTC,CSAREDDRGQETQYF
.,TRBJ1-1,.,TRBV24-1,TGTGCCACCAGTGACTATGGGGTCCCGAGGAACACTGAAGCTTTCTTT,CATSDYGVPRNTEAFF
few,TRBJ2-1,TRBD2,TRBV19,TGTGCCAGTAGTACACTAGCGGGAGGGTGGAATGAGCAGTTCTTC,CASSTLAGGWNEQFF
.,TRBJ2-7,.,TRBV28,TGTGCCAGCAGTCTCTGGGACGGTGGCTCCTACGAGCAGTACTTC,CASSLWDGGSYEQYF
.,TRBJ2-3,TRBD2,TRBV7-2,TGTGCCAGCAGCTTACAAAGCGGGAGGGCCGAGTATACGCAGTATTTT,CASSLQSGRAEYTQYF
.,TRBJ2-7,.,TRBV28,TGTGCCAGCAGCACCCTGCACGAGCAGTACTTC,CASSTLHEQYF
.,TRBJ1-1,.,TRBV7-2,TGTGCCAGCAGCCGGCGTCGGGCCTCTCGCACTGAAGCTTTCTTT,CASSRRRASRTEAFF
.,TRBJ2-7,TRBD1,TRBV5-4,TGTGCCAGCAGCGCCTCACAGGGGAGTAGACCCTACGAGCAGTACTTC,CASSASQGSRPYEQYF
.,TRBJ2-7,.,TRBV7-9,TGTGCCAGCAGCTTCCCCCGGGGTGGCGGCTACGAGCAGTACTTC,CASSFPRGGGYEQYF
few,TRBJ2-3,.,TRBV15,TGTGCCACCAGCAGAGGGGCTGTCACAGATACGCAGTATTTT,CATSRGAVTDTQYF
many,TRBJ1-2,.,TRBV4-3,TGCGCCAGCAGCCAAGATGTGGGGCGTAACTATGGCTACACCTTC,CASSQDVGRNYGYTF
medium-sized,TRBJ1-3,.,TRBV20-1,TGCAGTGCCATCCCCAGGGAGGTCTCTGGAAACACCATATATTTT,CSAIPREVSGNTIYF
.,TRBJ1-2,.,TRBV5-4,TGTGCCAGCAGCTTCGTGAGTTCGAACTATGGCTACACCTTC,CASSFVSSNYGYTF
few,TRBJ2-1,.,TRBV5-4,TGTGCCAGCAGCTGGGGGCCGCCCAACCTACGGAATGAGCAGTTCTTC,CASSWGPPNLRNEQFF
few,TRBJ1-1,.,TRBV6-1,TGTGCCAGCAGATCCACATTGAACACTGAAGCTTTCTTT,CASRSTLNTEAFF
.,TRBJ1-4,.,TRBV28,TGTGCCAGCAGTTTAGGGGCTCGCAGAGCAACTAATGAAAAACTGTTTTTT,CASSLGARRATNEKLFF
few,TRBJ2-7,TRBD2,TRBV29-1,TGCAGCGTTGTTCTAGCGGGACTCTCCTACGAGCAGTACTTC,CSVVLAGLSYEQYF
.,TRBJ2-7,.,TRBV5-6,TGTGCCAGCAGCCAACTTGGGTCCTCCTACGAGCAGTACTTC,CASSQLGSSYEQYF